The rows below give T cell receptor beta chains drawn from one sample of a study of early T cells in non-severe SARS-CoV-2 infection. TCRdb fed the 5' RACE reads into MiXCR, producing one record per CDR3 protein. The sample carries about 38,000 distinct CDR3 sequences, 3.5% to 5% recorded once. The sample consisted of whole blood. These receptors were taken from an adult who was a healthcare worker with PCR-confirmed SARS-CoV-2 infection or an uninfected control (not recorded which). Each CDR3 is given with its conserved first and last residue. A D gene is named only where the DNA matches it firmly. Clone size is shown for a subset of rows, as once, few, many or a class of expanded clone.

cdr3_length,clone_size,j_call,d_call,v_call,cdr3_aa,cdr3_nt
13,many,TRBJ1-1,-,TRBV6-1,CASSVKANTEAFF,TGTGCCAGCAGTGTTAAAGCCAACACTGAAGCTTTCTTT
18,many,TRBJ2-3,-,TRBV11-1,CASSLRAPGSLSTDTQYF,TGTGCCAGCAGCCTCCGTGCTCCAGGATCGCTTAGCACAGATACGCAGTATTTT
12,-,TRBJ2-3,-,TRBV7-2,CASRLQGDTQYF,TGTGCCAGCAGGTTACAGGGAGATACGCAGTATTTT
10,-,TRBJ1-2,-,TRBV2,CASSQGGYTF,TGTGCCAGCAGCCAGGGTGGCTACACCTTC
15,many,TRBJ1-1,TRBD1,TRBV6-5,CASSYLGQGGTEAFF,TGTGCCAGCAGTTACTTGGGACAGGGAGGGACTGAAGCTTTCTTT
15,many,TRBJ2-1,-,TRBV7-9,CASSHSRGRVDEQFF,TGTGCCAGCAGCCATTCCAGGGGGAGGGTCGATGAGCAGTTCTTC
15,-,TRBJ1-6,-,TRBV5-1,CASSLRGIYNSPLHF,TGCGCCAGCAGCTTGCGAGGGATCTATAATTCACCCCTCCACTTT
12,many,TRBJ2-1,-,TRBV11-2,CASSLERGEQFF,TGTGCCAGCAGCTTAGAACGAGGTGAGCAGTTCTTC
13,many,TRBJ2-5,-,TRBV3-1,CASSRDSEETQYF,TGTGCCAGCAGCCGAGACAGCGAAGAGACCCAGTACTTC
16,many,TRBJ1-5,-,TRBV6-2/TRBV6-3,CASSYSSRGGNQPQHF,TGTGCCAGCAGTTACTCGAGTAGAGGGGGCAATCAGCCCCAGCATTTT
12,many,TRBJ2-3,-,TRBV9,CASSPYTDTQYF,TGTGCCAGCAGCCCTTACACAGATACGCAGTATTTT
14,-,TRBJ1-1,TRBD1,TRBV5-4,CASSWKQGPTEAFF,TGTGCCAGCAGCTGGAAACAGGGGCCCACTGAAGCTTTCTTT
15,-,TRBJ1-6,TRBD1,TRBV3-1,CASSQDNRGNSPLHF,TGTGCCAGCAGCCAAGATAACAGGGGAAATTCACCCCTCCACTTT
14,many,TRBJ1-5,-,TRBV6-6,CASSAVGANQPQHF,TGTGCCAGCAGTGCCGTCGGTGCCAATCAGCCCCAGCATTTT
15,-,TRBJ1-6,TRBD1,TRBV7-6,CASSLTGTENSPLHF,TGTGCCAGCAGCTTAACTGGGACAGAGAATTCACCCCTCCACTTT
12,many,TRBJ1-5,-,TRBV3-1,CASSQSIGPQHF,TGTGCCAGCAGCCAATCGATCGGACCCCAGCATTTT
16,many,TRBJ2-3,TRBD2,TRBV7-9,CASSLWGGVASDTQYF,TGTGCCAGCAGCTTATGGGGAGGGGTGGCGTCAGATACGCAGTATTTT
15,few,TRBJ2-7,-,TRBV5-5,CASSFTPTSSYEQYF,TGTGCCAGCAGCTTTACCCCTACAAGTTCCTACGAGCAGTACTTC
17,-,TRBJ1-1,TRBD1,TRBV18,CASSPRDRLPVFTEAFF,TGTGCCAGCTCACCACGGGACAGGCTCCCCGTGTTCACTGAAGCTTTCTTT
14,many,TRBJ1-1,-,TRBV20-1,CSATRLGGATEAFF,TGCAGTGCTACCCGTTTGGGGGGAGCCACTGAAGCTTTCTTT
16,many,TRBJ1-4,-,TRBV3-1,CASSPRQYGTNEKLFF,TGTGCCAGCAGCCCACGACAGTATGGAACTAATGAAAAACTGTTTTTT
14,many,TRBJ1-2,-,TRBV3-2,CASSQMTGNYGYTF,TGTGCCAGCAGCCAGATGACAGGGAACTATGGCTACACCTTC
13,many,TRBJ2-7,-,TRBV3-1,CASSQGALGEQYF,TGTGCCAGCAGCCAAGGGGCCTTGGGGGAGCAGTACTTC
14,few,TRBJ2-7,-,TRBV2,CASRRGGVSYEQYF,TGTGCCAGCAGGAGGGGGGGCGTTTCCTACGAGCAGTACTTC
14,-,TRBJ2-3,-,TRBV3-1,CASSPGPSLDTQYF,TGTGCCAGCAGCCCCGGACCAAGTCTAGATACGCAGTATTTT
16,many,TRBJ1-3,-,TRBV6-2/TRBV6-3,CASSSDFKNRGNTIYF,TGTGCCAGCAGTTCGGACTTCAAAAACCGTGGAAACACCATATATTTT
11,many,TRBJ2-7,-,TRBV10-3,CATPVIYEQYF,TGTGCCACACCTGTAATCTACGAGCAGTACTTC
13,many,TRBJ2-3,-,TRBV7-3,CASSPTAFNTQYF,TGTGCCAGCAGTCCCACGGCCTTCAATACGCAGTATTTT
18,many,TRBJ1-5,TRBD1,TRBV20-1,CSATRRTGDSGSNQPQHF,TGCAGTGCTACAAGGAGGACAGGGGATAGTGGGAGCAATCAGCCCCAGCATTTT
15,-,TRBJ2-7,-,TRBV7-2,CASSPSRTNSYEQYF,TGTGCCAGCAGCCCTTCGAGGACCAACTCCTACGAGCAGTACTTC
15,few,TRBJ2-3,-,TRBV7-3,CASSPTGTSTDTQYF,TGTGCCAGCAGCCCAACCGGGACTAGCACAGATACGCAGTATTTT
16,-,TRBJ1-4,-,TRBV19,CASSKGYRSDNEKLFF,TGTGCCAGTAGTAAGGGTTACAGGAGCGATAATGAAAAACTGTTTTTT
14,many,TRBJ1-2,TRBD1,TRBV12-3/TRBV12-4,CASSFTGQGAGYTF,TGTGCCAGCAGTTTCACCGGACAGGGTGCTGGCTACACCTTC
12,many,TRBJ2-1,-,TRBV29-1,CSVEVGGSEQFF,TGCAGCGTTGAAGTTGGAGGTAGTGAGCAGTTCTTC
14,-,TRBJ2-5,-,TRBV19,CASSRIWGLATQYF,TGTGCCAGTAGTAGAATTTGGGGTCTGGCGACCCAGTACTTC
15,many,TRBJ1-2,-,TRBV7-2,CASGALGAGRSGYTF,TGTGCCAGCGGTGCCCTAGGGGCAGGTCGTAGCGGCTACACCTTC
13,many,TRBJ1-2,-,TRBV12-3/TRBV12-4,CASSPGHNAGYTF,TGTGCCAGCAGCCCAGGACACAACGCTGGCTACACCTTC
17,many,TRBJ2-2,-,TRBV7-7,CASSSGPGGERPGELFF,TGTGCCAGCAGCTCCGGCCCGGGCGGAGAACGTCCCGGGGAGCTGTTTTTT
13,few,TRBJ2-3,-,TRBV12-3/TRBV12-4,CASSLGPGDTQYF,TGTGCCAGCAGTTTAGGGCCAGGAGATACGCAGTATTTT
17,-,TRBJ1-3,-,TRBV12-3/TRBV12-4,CASSPPGGRTRGNTIYF,TGTGCCAGCAGCCCCCCGGGAGGGAGGACGAGAGGAAACACCATATATTTT
15,many,TRBJ2-5,TRBD1,TRBV27,CASKNAGTGYETQYF,TGTGCCAGCAAGAACGCCGGGACAGGGTATGAGACCCAGTACTTC
15,many,TRBJ2-7,-,TRBV7-9,CASRPNLGQLYEQYF,TGTGCCAGCAGACCCAACTTGGGACAACTATACGAGCAGTACTTC
13,many,TRBJ1-2,-,TRBV20-1,CSAHARGSGGYTF,TGCAGTGCCCACGCACGGGGGTCGGGTGGCTACACCTTC
17,many,TRBJ2-1,TRBD2,TRBV5-4,CASSLAAGGRSGNEQFF,TGTGCCAGCAGCTTGGCAGCGGGGGGGCGATCGGGCAATGAGCAGTTCTTC
14,many,TRBJ2-1,-,TRBV7-7,CARGHPLQINEQFF,TGTGCCAGAGGTCACCCCCTCCAAATCAATGAGCAGTTCTTC
18,many,TRBJ2-1,TRBD2,TRBV12-5,CASGLVLAGSSSYNEQFF,TGTGCTAGTGGTTTGGTACTAGCGGGGAGTAGCTCCTACAATGAGCAGTTCTTC
14,many,TRBJ2-7,-,TRBV9,CASSVDSGLDEQYF,TGTGCCAGCAGCGTAGACAGTGGCCTGGACGAGCAGTACTTC
15,-,TRBJ2-3,TRBD1,TRBV7-9,CASSPSTGDTDTQYF,TGTGCCAGCAGCCCGTCAACAGGGGACACAGATACGCAGTATTTT
15,-,TRBJ1-2,TRBD1,TRBV3-1,CASSQTGTGGDGYTF,TGTGCCAGCAGCCAGACCGGGACAGGGGGCGATGGCTACACCTTC
14,few,TRBJ2-2,-,TRBV15,CATSRERNTGELFF,TGTGCCACCAGCAGGGAAAGGAACACCGGGGAGCTGTTTTTT
13,many,TRBJ1-5,TRBD1,TRBV20-1,CSASQGGNQPQHF,TGCAGTGCTTCACAGGGGGGAAATCAGCCCCAGCATTTT
13,many,TRBJ1-5,-,TRBV20-1,CSALQIVNQPQHF,TGCAGTGCGCTACAGATAGTTAATCAGCCCCAGCATTTT
12,-,TRBJ2-2,-,TRBV5-1,CASSQNTGELFF,TGCGCCAGCAGCCAGAACACCGGGGAGCTGTTTTTT
12,few,TRBJ2-7,-,TRBV29-1,CSVEIRDGEQYF,TGCAGCGTTGAGATCAGGGATGGGGAGCAGTACTTC
18,few,TRBJ2-5,TRBD2,TRBV19,CASSIDGGQRGYQETQYF,TGTGCCAGTAGTATAGACGGCGGTCAGCGGGGGTACCAAGAGACCCAGTACTTC
17,many,TRBJ2-7,-,TRBV3-2,CASSRELSGSRYYEQYF,TGTGCCAGCAGCCGAGAGCTTTCAGGGAGTCGCTACTACGAGCAGTACTTC